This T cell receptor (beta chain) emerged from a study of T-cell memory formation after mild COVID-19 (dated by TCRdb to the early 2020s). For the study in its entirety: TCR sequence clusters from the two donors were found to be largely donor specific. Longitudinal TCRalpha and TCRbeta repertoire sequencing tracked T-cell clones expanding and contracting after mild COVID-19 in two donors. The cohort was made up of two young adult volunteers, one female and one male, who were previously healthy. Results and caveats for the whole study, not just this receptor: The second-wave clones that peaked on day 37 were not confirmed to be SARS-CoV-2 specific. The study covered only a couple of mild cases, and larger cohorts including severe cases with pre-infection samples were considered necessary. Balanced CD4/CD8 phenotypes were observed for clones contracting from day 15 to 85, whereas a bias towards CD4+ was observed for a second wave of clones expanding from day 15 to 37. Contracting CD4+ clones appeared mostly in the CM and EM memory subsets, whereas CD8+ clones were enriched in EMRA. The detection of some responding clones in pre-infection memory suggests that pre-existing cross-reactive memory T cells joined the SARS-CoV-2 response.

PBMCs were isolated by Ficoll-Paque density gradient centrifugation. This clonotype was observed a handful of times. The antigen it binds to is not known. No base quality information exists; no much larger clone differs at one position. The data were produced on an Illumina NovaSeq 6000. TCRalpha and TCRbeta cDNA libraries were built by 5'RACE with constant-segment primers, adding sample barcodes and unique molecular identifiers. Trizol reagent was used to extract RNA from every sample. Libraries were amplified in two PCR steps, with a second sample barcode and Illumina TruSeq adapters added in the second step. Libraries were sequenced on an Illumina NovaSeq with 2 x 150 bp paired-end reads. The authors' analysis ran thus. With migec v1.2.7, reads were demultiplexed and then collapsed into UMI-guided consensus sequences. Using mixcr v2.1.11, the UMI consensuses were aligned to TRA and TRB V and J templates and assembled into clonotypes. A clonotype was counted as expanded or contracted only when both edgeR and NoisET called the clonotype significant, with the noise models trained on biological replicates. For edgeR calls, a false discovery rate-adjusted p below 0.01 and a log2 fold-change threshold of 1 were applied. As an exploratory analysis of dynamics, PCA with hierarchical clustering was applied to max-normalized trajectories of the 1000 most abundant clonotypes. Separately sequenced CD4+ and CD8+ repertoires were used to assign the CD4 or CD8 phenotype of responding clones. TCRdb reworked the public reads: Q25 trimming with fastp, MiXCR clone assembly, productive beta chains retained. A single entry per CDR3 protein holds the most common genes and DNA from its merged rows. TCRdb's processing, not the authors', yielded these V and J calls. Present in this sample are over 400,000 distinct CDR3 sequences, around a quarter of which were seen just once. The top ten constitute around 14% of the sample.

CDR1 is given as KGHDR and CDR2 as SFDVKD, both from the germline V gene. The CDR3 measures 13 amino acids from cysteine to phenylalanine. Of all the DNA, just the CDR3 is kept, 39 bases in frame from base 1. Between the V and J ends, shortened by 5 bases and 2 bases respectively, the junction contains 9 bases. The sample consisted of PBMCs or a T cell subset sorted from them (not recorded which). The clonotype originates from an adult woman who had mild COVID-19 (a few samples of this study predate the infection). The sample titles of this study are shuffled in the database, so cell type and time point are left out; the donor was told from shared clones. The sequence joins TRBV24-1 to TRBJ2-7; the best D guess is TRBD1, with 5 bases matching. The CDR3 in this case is CATSAGHTYEQYF. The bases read TGTGCCACCAGTGCTGGACACACCTACGAGCAGTACTTC.